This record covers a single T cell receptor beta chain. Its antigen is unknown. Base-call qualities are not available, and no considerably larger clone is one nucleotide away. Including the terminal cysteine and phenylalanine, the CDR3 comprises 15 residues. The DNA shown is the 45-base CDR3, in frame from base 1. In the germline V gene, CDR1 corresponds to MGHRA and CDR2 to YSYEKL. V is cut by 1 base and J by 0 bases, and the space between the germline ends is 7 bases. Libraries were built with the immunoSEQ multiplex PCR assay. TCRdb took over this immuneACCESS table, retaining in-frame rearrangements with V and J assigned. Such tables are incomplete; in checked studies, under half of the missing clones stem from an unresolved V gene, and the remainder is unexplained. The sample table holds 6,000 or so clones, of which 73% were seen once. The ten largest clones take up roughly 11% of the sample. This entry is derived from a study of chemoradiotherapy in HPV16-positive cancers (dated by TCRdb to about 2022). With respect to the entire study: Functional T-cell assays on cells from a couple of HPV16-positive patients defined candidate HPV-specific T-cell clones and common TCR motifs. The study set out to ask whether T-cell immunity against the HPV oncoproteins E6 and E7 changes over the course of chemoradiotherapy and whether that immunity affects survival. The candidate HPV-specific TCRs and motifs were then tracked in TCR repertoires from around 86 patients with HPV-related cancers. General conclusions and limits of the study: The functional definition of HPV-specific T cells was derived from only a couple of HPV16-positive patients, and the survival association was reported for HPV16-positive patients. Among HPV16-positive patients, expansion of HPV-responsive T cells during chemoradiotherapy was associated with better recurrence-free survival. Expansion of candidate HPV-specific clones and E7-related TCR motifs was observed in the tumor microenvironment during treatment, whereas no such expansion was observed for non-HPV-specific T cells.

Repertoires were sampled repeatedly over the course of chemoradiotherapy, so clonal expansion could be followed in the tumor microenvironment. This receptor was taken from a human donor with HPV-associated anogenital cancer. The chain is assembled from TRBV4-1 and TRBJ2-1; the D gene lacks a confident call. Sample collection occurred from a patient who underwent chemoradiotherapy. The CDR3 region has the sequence CASSQAVSSYNEQFF. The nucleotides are TGCGCCAGCAGCCAAGCCGTTAGCTCCTACAATGAGCAGTTCTTC.